This T cell receptor beta chain originates from a study of CD8 T cells in Susac syndrome. The CDR3 covers 18 residues. Per germline, CDR1 MNHEY and CDR2 SVGEGT. V shed 0 bases and J shed 1 base, with 18 bases lying between them. Reverse transcription used roughly 0.45 to 1 ug RNA and random hexamers. Using its own MiXCR run on the immunoSEQ multiplex PCR reads, TCRdb lists one record per CDR3 protein. The sample holds fewer than 65,000 distinct CDR3 sequences, roughly nine tenths seen once. Sequenced: CD8+ T cells from PBMCs. The J gene is TRBJ1-2, the V gene TRBV6-2 or TRBV6-3, with D possibly TRBD1 on 5 matching bases. This TCR was recovered from a human donor in good health. CDR3 residues: CASSYSSAGGAVNYGYTF. The CDR3, as DNA: TGTGCCAGCAGTTACTCTTCCGCAGGAGGGGCGGTTAACTATGGCTACACCTTC.